This record concerns one TCR beta chain sequence. The sample is drawn from a study of blood T cell repertoires in COVID-19. Across the study: The study drew acute and convalescent COVID-19 samples from the United States, Italy and Spain.

Germline CDR1 reads SEHNR; CDR2 reads FQNEAQ (reference sequence). The CDR3 extends over 19 amino acids. V lost 1 base, J lost 3 bases, and 16 bases stayed unmatched. The table came from immunoSEQ multiplex PCR; TCRdb's copy has only in-frame clones and leaves some out. The data contain a few hundred thousand clones, nearly 90% of them singletons. Clinical history reported by participants formed the basis on which cohorts were assigned. The genes are TRBV7-9 and TRBJ1-1; 8 bases match TRBD1. The sequenced sample was PBMCs or T cells enriched from blood (not recorded which). The receptor's source is a woman under 30 with acute COVID-19. DNA of the CDR3: TGTGCCAGCAGCTTAGTTATCTACAGGGGGAGGGGGTTCGACACTGAAGCTTTCTTT. The encoded protein is CASSLVIYRGRGFDTEAFF.